The 5 T cell receptor beta chains below all came from one sample that was sequenced in a study of tissue T cells after allogeneic stem cell transplantation. This table comes from immunoSEQ multiplex PCR, and its TCRdb copy is limited to in-frame clones, with some not included. The sample records some 6,700 clones, 40% to 50% being singletons. As for time point: mouse harvest day 7 after allogeneic transplant. Mouse grafts combined 10^7 T-cell-depleted bone marrow cells with 10^6 splenic CD5+ T cells. Material: gut tissue. Every receptor here comes from a female BALB/c mouse given C57BL/6 T cells with graft-versus-host disease after an allogeneic hematopoietic cell transplant.

As concerns this clone: Mouse germline and gene names are used. Sequencing ends 1 residue short of the CDR3 end; the germline J gene provides the rest. The V call is TRBV13-2, the J call TRBJ2-3; 10 positions agree with TRBD2. The CDR3 has 15 residues. Unmatched junction bases numbered 1, after V lost 0 bases and J lost 3 bases. Germline V gene data show CDR1 as NNHNN and CDR2 as SYGAGS (reference sequence). The CDR3 spells CASGDDWGGAETLYF. The CDR3 DNA, read in part, is TGTGCCAGCGGTGATGACTGGGGGGGGGCAGAAACGCTGTAT.

Notes on this clone: Mouse names are used for the genes. The CDR3 end falls 1 residue outside the read, so it is completed with the germline J gene. This sequence joins TRBV16 and TRBJ1-1; weak D call: TRBD1 (5 bases). The V gene's germline CDR1 is SGHSA and CDR2 FRNQAP. The CDR3 has 13 residues. Between the trimmed V and J ends, which lost 2 bases and 4 bases, there was a span of 8 bases. CDR3 DNA (partial): TGTGCAAGCAGCTTAAGGGGTGGCACAGAAGTCTTC. Its translation: CASSLRGGTEVF. The entire CDR3 reads CASSLRGGTEVFF.

A word on this clone: Mouse germline and gene names are used. The read finishes 1 residue shy of the CDR3 end, and the germline J gene is used to complete it. The chain recombines TRBV26 with TRBJ1-3; TRBD1 aligns across 7 bases. From germline, CDR1 is KGHPV and CDR2 FQNQEV (reference sequence). The CDR3 is 15 residues long. Losses at the gene ends were 1 base for V and 0 bases for J; bases not matched to a gene: 0. The CDR3 spells CASSLYRGSGNTLYF. CDR3 DNA (partial): TGTGCCAGCAGTCTGTACAGGGGTTCTGGAAATACGCTCTAT.

In its sample, this clone was seen a few times. All gene names here are mouse names. The sequence runs out 1 residue before the end of the CDR3; the remainder is reconstructed from the germline J gene. The J gene is TRBJ1-1, the V gene TRBV16; a weak D match, TRBD1 (5 bases). The CDR3 contains 13 residues. Trimming shortened V by 5 bases and J by 1 base, and 8 bases separated the two germline ends. Germline V gene data show CDR1 as SGHSA and CDR2 as FRNQAP. Partial CDR3 DNA: TGTGCAAGCAGCCCGGGACCGAACACAGAAGTCTTC. Protein sequence: CASSPGPNTEVF. The whole CDR3 region reads CASSPGPNTEVFF.

A word on this clone: Gene names refer to mouse genes. The CDR3 end lies 1 residue beyond the end of the read and is filled in from the germline J gene. This sequence joins TRBV15 and TRBJ1-6; 8 bases are a match to TRBD1. TRBJ1-6 is treated as an ORF (open reading frame) with a function not yet certain. This CDR3 region has 13 residues. Unmatched junction bases numbered 0, after V lost 6 bases and J lost 5 bases. Germline CDR1 and CDR2: SGHND and FRSKSL. The CDR3 protein is CASRDRDNSPLYF. The CDR3 bases that were read are TGTGCCAGCAGGGACAGGGATAATTCGCCCCTCTAC.